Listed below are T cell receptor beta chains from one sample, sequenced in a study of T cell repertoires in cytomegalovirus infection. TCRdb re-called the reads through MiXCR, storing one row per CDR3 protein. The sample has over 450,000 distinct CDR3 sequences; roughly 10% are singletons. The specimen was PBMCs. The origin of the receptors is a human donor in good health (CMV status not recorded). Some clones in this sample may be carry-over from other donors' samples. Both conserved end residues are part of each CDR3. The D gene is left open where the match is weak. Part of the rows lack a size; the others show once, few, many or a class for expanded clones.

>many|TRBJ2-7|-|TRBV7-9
CASSPPTGTYEQYF
TGTGCCAGCAGCCCACCGACAGGCACCTACGAGCAGTACTTC
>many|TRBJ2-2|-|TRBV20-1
CSARPPVTGELFF
TGCAGTGCTAGACCTCCGGTCACCGGGGAGCTGTTTTTT
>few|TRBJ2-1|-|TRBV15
CATSRPPGPKNNEQFF
TGTGCCACCAGCAGGCCCCCGGGACCCAAGAACAATGAGCAGTTCTTC
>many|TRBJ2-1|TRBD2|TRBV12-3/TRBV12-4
CASSLGTSGGSSYNEQFF
TGTGCCAGCAGTTTAGGGACTAGCGGGGGGAGCTCCTACAATGAGCAGTTCTTC
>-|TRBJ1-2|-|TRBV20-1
CSARYVRGPGGYTF
TGCAGTGCTAGATACGTGCGGGGGCCGGGTGGCTACACCTTC
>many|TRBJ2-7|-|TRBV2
CASTSGTESSYEQYF
TGTGCCAGCACTTCCGGGACGGAGAGCTCCTACGAGCAGTACTTC
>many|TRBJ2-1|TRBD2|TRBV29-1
CSSYSGRKYEQFF
TGCAGTAGCTATAGCGGGAGGAAATATGAGCAGTTCTTC
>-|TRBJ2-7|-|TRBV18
CASSPEGLTIYEQYF
TGTGCCAGCTCACCGGAAGGACTAACCATATACGAGCAGTACTTC
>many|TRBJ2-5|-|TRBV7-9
CASSLARGEETQYF
TGTGCCAGCAGCTTAGCGCGAGGTGAAGAGACCCAGTACTTC
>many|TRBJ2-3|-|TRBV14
CASSQGRFTDTQYF
TGTGCCAGCAGCCAAGGGCGGTTCACAGATACGCAGTATTTT
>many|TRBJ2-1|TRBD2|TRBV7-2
CASSSSGGVSYNEQFF
TGTGCCAGCAGTTCTAGCGGGGGGGTTTCCTACAATGAGCAGTTCTTC
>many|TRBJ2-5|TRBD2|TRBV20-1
CVVAGGQETQYF
TGCGTAGTAGCGGGAGGACAAGAGACCCAGTACTTC
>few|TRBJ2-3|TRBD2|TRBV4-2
CASSQRWAGGFPDTQYF
TGTGCCAGCAGCCAAAGGTGGGCGGGAGGTTTTCCAGATACGCAGTATTTT
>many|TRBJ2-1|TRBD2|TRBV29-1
CSVRTSGSDEQFF
TGCAGCGTTCGGACTAGCGGGAGCGATGAGCAGTTCTTC
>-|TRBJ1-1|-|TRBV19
CASQRGYTEAFF
TGTGCCAGCCAGCGGGGGTACACTGAAGCTTTCTTT
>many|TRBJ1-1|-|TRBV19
CASSTGRNTEAFF
TGTGCCAGTAGTACGGGACGGAACACTGAAGCTTTCTTT
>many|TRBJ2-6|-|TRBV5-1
CASSSGGYRSGANVLTF
TGCGCCAGCAGCTCTGGAGGATACCGCTCTGGGGCCAACGTCCTGACTTTC
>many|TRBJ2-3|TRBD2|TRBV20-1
CSASRLAVLTDTQYF
TGCAGTGCTAGTCGCCTAGCGGTCCTCACAGATACGCAGTATTTT
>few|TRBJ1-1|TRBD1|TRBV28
CASNGGRGLTEAFF
TGTGCCAGCAATGGGGGGAGGGGGCTCACTGAAGCTTTCTTT
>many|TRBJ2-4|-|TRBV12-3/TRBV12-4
CASSFQDDF
TGTGCCAGCAGTTTTCAGGACGACTTC
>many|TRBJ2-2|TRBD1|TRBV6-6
CASSTGGGGTGELFF
TGTGCCAGCAGTACAGGGGGAGGAGGAACCGGGGAGCTGTTTTTT
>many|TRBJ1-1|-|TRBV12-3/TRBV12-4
CASSSQMNTEAFF
TGTGCCAGCAGTTCTCAAATGAACACTGAAGCTTTCTTT
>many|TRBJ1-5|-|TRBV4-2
CASSQGQGLSQPQHF
TGTGCCAGCAGCCAAGGGCAGGGTCTTAGTCAGCCCCAGCATTTT
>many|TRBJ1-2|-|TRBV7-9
CASSGAGGASKGYTF
TGTGCCAGCAGCGGGGCCGGGGGCGCTTCTAAGGGCTACACCTTC